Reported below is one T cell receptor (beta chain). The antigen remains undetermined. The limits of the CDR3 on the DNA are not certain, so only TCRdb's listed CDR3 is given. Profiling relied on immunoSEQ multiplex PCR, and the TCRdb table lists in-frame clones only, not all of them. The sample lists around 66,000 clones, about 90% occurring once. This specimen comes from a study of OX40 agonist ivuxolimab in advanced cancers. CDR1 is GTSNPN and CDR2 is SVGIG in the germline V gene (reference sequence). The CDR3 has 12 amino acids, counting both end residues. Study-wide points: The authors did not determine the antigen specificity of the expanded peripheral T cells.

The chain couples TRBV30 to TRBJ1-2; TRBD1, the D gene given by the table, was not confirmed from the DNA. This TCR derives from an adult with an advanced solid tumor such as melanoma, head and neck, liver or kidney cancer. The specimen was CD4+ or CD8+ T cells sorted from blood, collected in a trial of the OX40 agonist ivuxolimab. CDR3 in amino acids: CAWSVGTGAHTF.